Following are 21 T cell receptor beta chains from one sample sequenced in a study of vaccination effects on CD4 cells after COVID-19. The repertoire was sequenced with immunoSEQ multiplex PCR; TCRdb's copy has only in-frame clones and lacks some. Of some 40,000 clones in the sample, about four fifths are singletons; the top ten hold roughly 3%. Culture proceeded for 10 days, and CD4+ T cells were then isolated. The antigens these receptors bind are not known. This specimen was CD4+ T cells from PBMCs cultured without peptide, taken before COVID-19 vaccination. Receptor source: a human donor who received a COVID-19 vaccine.

This chain uses TRBV7-9 with TRBJ2-5; the D call may be TRBD1 or TRBD2 (6 bases each). The germline V gene has CDR1 SEHNR and CDR2 FQNEAQ (reference sequence). This CDR3 region has 17 residues. V was pared by 6 bases and J by 4 bases, with 24 bases between. The CDR3: CASSSVGVGGQGETQYF. The CDR3 bases are TGTGCCAGCAGTTCAGTGGGGGTTGGGGGGCAGGGAGAGACCCAGTACTTC. The variable domain in full, completed from reference TRBV7-9 and TRBJ2-5, reads DTGVSQNPRHKITKRGQNVTFRCDPISEHNRLYWYRQTLGQGPEFLTYFQNEAQLEKSRLLSDRFSAERPKGSFSTLEIQRTEQGDSAMYLCASSSVGVGGQGETQYFGPGTRLLVL.

This clone was counted only a few times. V and J are TRBV5-1 and TRBJ1-1; unclear D gene. This CDR3 is built from 13 residues. Germline V gene lookup returns CDR1 SGHRS and CDR2 YFSETQ. V lost 5 bases and J lost 1, with 9 bases in between. The DNA for the CDR3 is TGCGCCAGCAGATACGGACCGAACACTGAAGCTTTCTTT. Protein sequence: CASRYGPNTEAFF.

The rearrangement links TRBV25-1 to TRBJ2-5, with a weak D call TRBD2 (7 bases). V gave up 7 bases and J gave up 4 bases, with 13 bases separating them. The CDR3 totals 13 residues. Germline-derived CDR1 and CDR2 are MGHDK and SYGVNS. As DNA, the CDR3 is TGTGCCAGCACCCTTAGGGGGGGAGAGACCCAGTACTTC. Encoded protein: CASTLRGGETQYF.

This chain connects TRBV5-5 to TRBJ2-5; TRBD2 agrees at 14 bases. The CDR3 has 17 residues. Trimming cost V 4 bases and J 4 bases; bases outside gene matches: 9. The germline V gene has CDR1 SGHKS and CDR2 YYEKEE (reference sequence). CDR3 region: CASSHGTSGGRGETQYF. The DNA for the CDR3 is TGTGCCAGCAGCCACGGGACTAGCGGGGGAAGGGGAGAGACCCAGTACTTC.

J is TRBJ2-2 and V is TRBV3-1 (or the pseudogene TRBV3-2), with 7 bases aligning to TRBD2. Germline CDR1 and CDR2: LGHDT and YNNKEL (reference sequence). This CDR3 spans 16 amino acids. Losses at the gene ends were 4 bases for V and 3 bases for J; bases not matched to a gene: 8. CDR3 DNA: TGTGCCAGCAGCCGGACCCTGGCGGGGGACACCGGGGAGCTGTTTTTT. Translating it yields CASSRTLAGDTGELFF.

The rearrangement links TRBV9 to TRBJ2-1, with no clear D. CDR1 and CDR2 from the germline V gene are SGDLS and YYNGEE. V was shortened by 2 bases and J by 3 bases, with 6 bases between the two germline ends. This CDR3 region has 13 residues. CDR3 in DNA: TGTGCCAGCAGCGTTAATCTCTACAATGAGCAGTTCTTC. Translation: CASSVNLYNEQFF.

The V call is TRBV5-6, the J call TRBJ1-6; possibly TRBD1 for D (6 bases). This CDR3 is 13 amino acids long. The germline CDR1 and CDR2 sequences are SGHDT and YYEEEE. V lost 3 bases and J lost 9, with 10 bases in between. This chain's CDR3 is CASSSTGFSPLHF. The CDR3 region has the DNA TGTGCCAGCAGCTCAACAGGGTTTTCACCCCTCCACTTT.

J is TRBJ2-1 and V is TRBV18; 9 positions match TRBD2. V shed 0 bases, J shed 7 bases, and the junction held 7 bases outside the gene matches. There are 16 residues in the CDR3. The V gene's germline CDR1 is KGHSH and CDR2 LQKENI. The CDR3 region is CASSPPERGALNEQFF. The CDR3 nucleotides read TGTGCCAGCTCACCACCAGAGCGGGGGGCTTTGAATGAGCAGTTCTTC. Drawing the rest from reference TRBV18 and TRBJ2-1, the complete variable domain is NAGVMQNPRHLVRRRGQEARLRCSPMKGHSHVYWYRQLPEEGLKFMVYLQKENIIDESGMPKERFSAEFPKEGPSILRIQQVVRGDSAAYFCASSPPERGALNEQFFGPGTRLTVL.

The table lists this clone with a few counts. This sequence joins TRBV10-3 and TRBJ1-2, with a tentative D call TRBD1 (6 bases). The ends were cut back, 2 bases at V and 7 bases at J, with 14 bases in the middle. Looked up from germline, CDR1 is ENHRY and CDR2 is SYGVKD. The CDR3 is 14 amino acids. In DNA, the CDR3 is TGTGCCATCAGTGAGGTGGGGGGCGCGTCTGGCTACACCTTC. This sequence encodes CAISEVGGASGYTF.

This clone appeared a single time. CDR3 loop: CASSRGDTDTQYF. The DNA of the CDR3 is TGTGCCAGCAGTAGGGGAGACACAGATACGCAGTATTTT. The rearrangement uses TRBV25-1 and TRBJ2-3; D possibly matches TRBD1 or TRBD2 (5 bases each). Trimming shortened V by 5 bases and J by 2 bases, and 8 bases separated the two germline ends. This CDR3 comprises 13 residues. In germline, CDR1 is MGHDK, CDR2 SYGVNS.

The V gene is TRBV20-1, the J gene TRBJ2-4; no clear D gene. V lost 3 bases and J 5 bases, leaving 11 bases between the germline ends. The CDR3 runs to 13 residues. Germline loops: CDR1 DFQATT, CDR2 SNEGSKA (reference sequence). The CDR3 reads CSASRRPENIQYF. For the CDR3, the DNA is TGCAGTGCTAGTCGCAGGCCCGAAAACATTCAGTACTTC.

This clone has a handful of counts. This chain uses TRBV7-2 with TRBJ2-5, with D perhaps matching TRBD1 or TRBD2 (6 bases each). V lost 3 bases to trimming and J lost 4 bases, with 15 bases between them. The CDR3 length is 15 residues. Germline V CDR1 and CDR2: SGHTA, FQGNSA. CDR3 DNA: TGTGCCAGCAGCTTTAGCCTGGGGGGCCCAGAGACCCAGTACTTC. Translated: CASSFSLGGPETQYF.

This chain links TRBV4-1 with TRBJ2-6; D remains unclear. The germline V gene encodes CDR1 MGHRA and CDR2 YSYEKL. The CDR3 loop spans 17 amino acids. V lost 0 bases to trimming and J lost 0 bases, with 9 bases between them. In DNA, the CDR3 is TGCGCCAGCAGCCAAGACCCCCCGGGCTCTGGGGCCAACGTCCTGACTTTC. Translating gives CASSQDPPGSGANVLTF.

This clone was seen once. The rearrangement joins TRBV9 to TRBJ1-4; D gene unclear. Germline V CDR1 and CDR2: SGDLS, YYNGEE. The CDR3 sequence is 16 residues long. Trimming took 0 bases from V and 4 from J, leaving 13 bases between them. CDR3 region: CASSVEGGGHNEKLFF. In DNA, the CDR3 is TGTGCCAGCAGCGTAGAAGGTGGCGGTCATAATGAAAAACTGTTTTTT.

The chain links TRBV7-3 to TRBJ2-1, with 7 bases fitting TRBD1. The V gene end was trimmed by 5 bases and the J gene end by 9 bases; junction bases not matched to a gene: 10. The CDR3 sequence is 14 residues long. Germline assignment: CDR1 SGHTA and CDR2 FQGTGA. CDR3 bases: TGTGCCAGCAGCCGCTCCGGGACAGTAAGTGAGCAGTTCTTC. Protein: CASSRSGTVSEQFF. Full variable domain (outside the CDR3, taken from reference TRBV7-3 and TRBJ2-1): GAGVSQTPSNKVTEKGKYVELRCDPISGHTALYWYRQSLGQGPEFLIYFQGTGAADDSGLPNDRFFAVRPEGSVSTLKIQRTERGDSAVYLCASSRSGTVSEQFFGPGTRLTVL.

The chain carries TRBV28 and TRBJ2-3; maybe TRBD1 (7 bases). This CDR3 is built from 15 residues. Germline V lookup: CDR1 MDHEN, CDR2 SYDVKM. V was trimmed by 6 bases and J by 4 bases, leaving 17 bases between them. DNA of the CDR3: TGTGCCAGCAGCCCAGCAGGGGGGCTCGCAGATACGCAGTATTTT. It yields the protein CASSPAGGLADTQYF.

The rearrangement joins TRBV7-9 to TRBJ2-2; D uncertain. The CDR3 is 15 amino acids. Germline values: CDR1 SEHNR, CDR2 FQNEAQ (reference sequence). V was cut by 4 bases and J by 0 bases, with 9 bases left in between. The CDR3: CASSSVGANTGELFF. As DNA, the CDR3 is TGTGCCAGCAGCTCTGTAGGAGCGAACACCGGGGAGCTGTTTTTT.

This chain uses TRBV6-1 with TRBJ2-7, with a possible D match to TRBD2 (5 bases). V was trimmed by 0 bases and J by 9 bases, leaving 12 bases between them. The length of the CDR3 is 13 residues. Germline CDR1 MNHNS, CDR2 SASEGT. The CDR3 loop is CASSEARGRLQYV. The DNA of the CDR3 is TGTGCCAGCAGTGAAGCGAGAGGGCGTTTGCAGTACGTC.

J is TRBJ2-6 and V is TRBV7-2; D gene ambiguous. The germline gives CDR1 SGHTA, CDR2 FQGNSA. The V end lost 3 bases, the J end lost 0 bases, and 6 bases lay between the germline ends. This CDR3 has 15 amino acids. Here the CDR3 DNA reads TGTGCCAGCAGCTTGTTGAACTCTGGGGCCAACGTCCTGACTTTC. Translation: CASSLLNSGANVLTF.

V gene TRBV6-2 or TRBV6-3 combines with J gene TRBJ2-3; 7 bases map to TRBD2. The CDR3 totals 13 residues. V lost 3 bases to trimming and J lost 7 bases; unmatched junction nucleotides: 4. CDR1 is MNHEY, CDR2 SVGEGT, per germline. The CDR3 here is CASSYRGVNTQYF. The CDR3 nucleotides are TGTGCCAGCAGTTATCGGGGGGTAAATACGCAGTATTTT.

The chain has TRBV28 and TRBJ1-4, with unresolved D. Germline-derived CDR1 and CDR2 are MDHEN and SYDVKM. Trimming stripped 1 base from V and 2 bases from J, with 14 bases between. The CDR3 has 17 residues. CDR3 residues: CASSLSGGLSTNEKLFF. In DNA, the CDR3 is TGTGCCAGCAGTTTATCGGGAGGGCTCAGTACTAATGAAAAACTGTTTTTT.